The rows below give T cell receptor beta chains drawn from one sample of a study of CD8 T cells in ankylosing spondylitis. From the 5' RACE reads, TCRdb called clonotypes with MiXCR, one entry per CDR3 protein. The sample has 250,000 or so distinct CDR3 sequences; about 24% are singletons. Sequencing used blood, either unsorted or a sorted T cell fraction (not recorded which). All receptors come from a male donor with ankylosing spondylitis or in good health (not recorded which). CDR3s include the opening cysteine and the closing phenylalanine or tryptophan. Each record gives: J gene, V gene, D gene, clone size, CDR3 DNA, CDR3 protein. The D gene is left open where the match is weak. Size values are once, few and many counts, or a class for expanded clones, and some rows have none.

TRBJ2-5 TRBV20-1 . . TGCAGTGCCCCACCGGGCCACCAAGAGACCCAGTACTTC CSAPPGHQETQYF
TRBJ2-5 TRBV6-5 . . TGTGCCAGCAGTTACTCGGCATGGGCGAGGCGACGGCAACAAGAGACCCAGTACTTC CASSYSAWARRRQQETQYF
TRBJ1-3 TRBV15 . many TGTGCCACCAGCAGAGATAAAGGAAACACCATATATTTT CATSRDKGNTIYF
TRBJ2-1 TRBV12-3/TRBV12-4 . . TGTGCCAGCAGTTTCACTGGAGATGAGCAGTTCTTC CASSFTGDEQFF
TRBJ2-5 TRBV5-1 . . TGCGCCAGCAGCTTAGAACTCCAAGAGACCCAGTACTTC CASSLELQETQYF
TRBJ1-1 TRBV12-3/TRBV12-4 . . TGTGCCAGCAGTTTTAGCAGGGCGAGGACTGAAGCTTTCTTT CASSFSRARTEAFF
TRBJ2-2 TRBV12-3/TRBV12-4 TRBD2 . TGTGCCTATAGCGGGGGCCCACGCACCGGGGAGCTGTTTTTT CAYSGGPRTGELFF
TRBJ2-1 TRBV10-3 TRBD2 . TGTGCCACGAGTGGGACTAGCACCAATGAGCAGTTCTTC CATSGTSTNEQFF
TRBJ2-7 TRBV29-1 . few TGCAGCGTTGAACCTGCCCCGGGGGAGCAGTACTTC CSVEPAPGEQYF
TRBJ2-5 TRBV20-1 TRBD1 . TGCGTTATCCGGGACAGCTACCAAGAGACCCAGTACTTC CVIRDSYQETQYF
TRBJ1-1 TRBV6-1 TRBD1 . TGTGCCAGCACACGGACAGGGAAGAACACTGAAGCTTTCTTT CASTRTGKNTEAFF
TRBJ2-7 TRBV10-3 TRBD2 few TGTGCCATCAGTGACCAGACTAGCGGGGGCTCCTACGAGCAGTACTTC CAISDQTSGGSYEQYF
TRBJ2-7 TRBV20-1 TRBD1 . TGCAGTGCTAGGCTACGGACAGGGCGTCACTACGAGCAGTACTTC CSARLRTGRHYEQYF
TRBJ2-7 TRBV5-1 . many TGCGCCAGCAGCACAGAATACTCCTACGAGCAGTACTTC CASSTEYSYEQYF
TRBJ2-5 TRBV12-3/TRBV12-4 . . TGTGCCAGCAGTAGGGAGGTCGAGACCCAGTACTTC CASSREVETQYF
TRBJ1-2 TRBV29-1 . . TGCAGCGCCGAGATCAGGGACTCTCGCTATGGCTACACCTTC CSAEIRDSRYGYTF
TRBJ2-6 TRBV24-1 . many TGTGCCACCAGTGATCCTACTTGGGCAGGCGACTCTGGGGCCAACGTCCTGACTTTC CATSDPTWAGDSGANVLTF
TRBJ2-5 TRBV20-1 . many TGCAGTGCTAGGGCCGTTGAGGGCAGGAGGTCGACCCAGTACTTC CSARAVEGRRSTQYF
TRBJ1-1 TRBV11-1 . many TGTGCCAGCAGCTTAGTTGGGGGACGGGACACCTGGAACACTGAAGCTTTCTTT CASSLVGGRDTWNTEAFF
TRBJ2-3 TRBV29-1 TRBD1 few TGCAGCGGCTACAGGGGCCCCACAGATACGCAGTATTTT CSGYRGPTDTQYF
TRBJ1-1 TRBV29-1 . few TGCAGCGTTGGTATTGAACCGAACACTGAAGCTTTCTTT CSVGIEPNTEAFF
TRBJ2-7 TRBV28 . many TGTGCCAGCAGTTTAGGGTACTACGAGCAGTACTTC CASSLGYYEQYF
TRBJ2-1 TRBV6-1 . few TGTGCCAGCAGTGAATTGGCCAGCTTCTCCTACAATGAGCAGTTCTTC CASSELASFSYNEQFF
TRBJ2-7 TRBV20-1 . . TGCAGTGCTAGAGAGCCAGGTTTTGACGAGCAGTACTTC CSAREPGFDEQYF